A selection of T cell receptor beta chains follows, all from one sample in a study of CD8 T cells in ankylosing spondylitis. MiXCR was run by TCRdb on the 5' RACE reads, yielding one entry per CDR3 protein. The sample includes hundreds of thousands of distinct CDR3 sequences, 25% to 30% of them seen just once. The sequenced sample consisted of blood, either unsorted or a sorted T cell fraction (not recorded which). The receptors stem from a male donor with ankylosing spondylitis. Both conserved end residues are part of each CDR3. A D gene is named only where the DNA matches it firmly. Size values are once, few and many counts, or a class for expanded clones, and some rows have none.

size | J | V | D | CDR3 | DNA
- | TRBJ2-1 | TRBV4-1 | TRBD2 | CASTWRVLAGLYNEQFF | TGCGCCAGCACCTGGAGGGTCTTAGCGGGTCTCTACAATGAGCAGTTCTTC
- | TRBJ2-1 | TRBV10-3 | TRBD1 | CAISSTGEGNEQFF | TGTGCCATCAGTTCGACAGGGGAAGGAAATGAGCAGTTCTTC
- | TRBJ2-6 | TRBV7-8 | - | CASSSTLSGANVLTF | TGTGCCAGCAGCTCAACACTCTCTGGGGCCAACGTCCTGACTTTC
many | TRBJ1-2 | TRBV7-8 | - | CASSLVINYGYTF | TGTGCCAGCAGCTTAGTAATTAACTATGGCTACACCTTC
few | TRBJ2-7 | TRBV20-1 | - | CSARDRRLGGEQYF | TGCAGTGCTAGAGATAGAAGGTTGGGTGGCGAGCAGTACTTC
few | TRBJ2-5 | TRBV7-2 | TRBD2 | CASIAGGGYQETQYF | TGTGCCAGCATCGCGGGAGGGGGGTACCAAGAGACCCAGTACTTC
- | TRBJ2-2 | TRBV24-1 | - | CATSDLRNTGELFF | TGTGCCACCAGTGATCTCCGGAACACCGGGGAGCTGTTTTTT
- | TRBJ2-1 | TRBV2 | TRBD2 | CASRSLAGVSYNEQFF | TGTGCCAGCAGGTCTCTAGCGGGAGTTTCCTACAATGAGCAGTTCTTC
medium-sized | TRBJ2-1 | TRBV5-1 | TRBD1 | CASSLLRQGGRNEQFF | TGCGCCAGCAGCTTGTTAAGACAGGGGGGACGTAATGAGCAGTTCTTC
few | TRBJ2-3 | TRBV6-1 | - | CASNRIWSTDTQYF | TGTGCCAGCAACCGGATTTGGAGCACAGATACGCAGTATTTT
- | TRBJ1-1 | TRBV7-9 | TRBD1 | CASSSTGQGAEAFF | TGTGCCAGCAGCTCGACGGGACAGGGCGCTGAAGCTTTCTTT
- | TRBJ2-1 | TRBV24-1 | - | CATSEPLRSSYNEQFF | TGTGCCACCAGTGAACCCCTGAGAAGCTCCTACAATGAGCAGTTCTTC
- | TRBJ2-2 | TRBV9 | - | CASIKGRDRDTGELFF | TGTGCCAGCATCAAAGGGAGGGACAGAGACACCGGGGAGCTGTTTTTT
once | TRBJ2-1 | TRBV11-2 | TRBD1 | CASSLGLGGPYNEQFF | TGTGCCAGCAGCTTAGGTCTAGGGGGCCCCTACAATGAGCAGTTCTTC
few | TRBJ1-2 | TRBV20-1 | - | CSAREGPNYGYTF | TGCAGTGCTAGAGAAGGACCGAACTATGGCTACACCTTC
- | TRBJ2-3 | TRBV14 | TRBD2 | CASSQDRSSGRGLEQYF | TGTGCCAGCAGCCAAGATCGTAGCAGCGGGAGGGGTCTGGAGCAGTATTTT
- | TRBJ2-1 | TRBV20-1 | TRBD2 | CSARGLLAGDSYNEQFF | TGCAGTGCTAGGGGCTTACTAGCGGGAGATTCCTACAATGAGCAGTTCTTC
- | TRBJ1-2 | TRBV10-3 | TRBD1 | CAINLRQGYNYGYTF | TGTGCCATCAACCTTAGACAGGGCTATAACTATGGCTACACCTTC
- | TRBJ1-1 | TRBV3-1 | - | CASSQGLGREAFF | TGTGCCAGCAGCCAAGGCCTCGGGCGTGAAGCTTTCTTT
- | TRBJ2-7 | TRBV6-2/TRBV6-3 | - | CASSDGSEQYF | TGTGCCAGCAGCGACGGTAGCGAGCAGTACTTC
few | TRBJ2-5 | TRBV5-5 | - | CASTTGSQETQYF | TGTGCCAGCACAACCGGGTCACAAGAGACCCAGTACTTC
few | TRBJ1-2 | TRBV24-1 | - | CATSDPTDGYGYTF | TGTGCCACCAGTGATCCGACAGACGGCTATGGCTACACCTTC
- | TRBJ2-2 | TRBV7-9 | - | CASRHENTGELFF | TGTGCCAGCAGGCATGAGAACACCGGGGAGCTGTTTTTT
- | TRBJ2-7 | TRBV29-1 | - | CSVEDTPGEQYF | TGCAGCGTGGAGGACACCCCGGGGGAGCAGTACTTC
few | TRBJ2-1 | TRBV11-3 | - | CASSKLSNEQFF | TGTGCCAGCAGCAAGCTATCCAATGAGCAGTTCTTC
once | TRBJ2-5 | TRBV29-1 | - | CSVGRGTATETQYF | TGCAGCGTTGGACGCGGGACAGCGACGGAGACCCAGTACTTC
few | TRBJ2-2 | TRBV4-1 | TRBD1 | CASSVGQGIQSGELFF | TGCGCCAGCAGCGTGGGACAGGGGATCCAATCCGGGGAGCTGTTTTTT